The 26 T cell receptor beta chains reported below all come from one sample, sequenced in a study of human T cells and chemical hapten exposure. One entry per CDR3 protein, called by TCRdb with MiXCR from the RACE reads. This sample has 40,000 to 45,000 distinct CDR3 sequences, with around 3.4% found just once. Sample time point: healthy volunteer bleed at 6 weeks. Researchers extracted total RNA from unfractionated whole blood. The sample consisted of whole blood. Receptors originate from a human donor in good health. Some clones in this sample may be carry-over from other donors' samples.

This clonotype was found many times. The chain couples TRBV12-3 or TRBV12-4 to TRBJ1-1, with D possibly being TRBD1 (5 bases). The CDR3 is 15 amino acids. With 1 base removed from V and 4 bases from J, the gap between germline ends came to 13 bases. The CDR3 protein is CASSLVPGRLTEAFF. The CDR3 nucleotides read TGTGCCAGCAGTTTAGTCCCAGGGAGGCTCACTGAAGCTTTCTTT.

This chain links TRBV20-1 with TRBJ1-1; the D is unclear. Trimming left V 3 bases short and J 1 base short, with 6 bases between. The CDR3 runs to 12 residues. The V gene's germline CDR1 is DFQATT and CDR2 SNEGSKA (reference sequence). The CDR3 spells CSARGGNTEAFF. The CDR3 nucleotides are TGCAGTGCTAGGGGAGGGAACACTGAAGCTTTCTTT.

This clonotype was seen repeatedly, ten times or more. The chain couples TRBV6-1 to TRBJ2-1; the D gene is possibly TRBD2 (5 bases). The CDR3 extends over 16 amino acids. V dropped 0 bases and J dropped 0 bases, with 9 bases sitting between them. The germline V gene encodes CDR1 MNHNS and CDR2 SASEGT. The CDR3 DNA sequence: TGTGCCAGCAGTGAAGCCACGGGAAGCTCCTACAATGAGCAGTTCTTC. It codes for CASSEATGSSYNEQFF.

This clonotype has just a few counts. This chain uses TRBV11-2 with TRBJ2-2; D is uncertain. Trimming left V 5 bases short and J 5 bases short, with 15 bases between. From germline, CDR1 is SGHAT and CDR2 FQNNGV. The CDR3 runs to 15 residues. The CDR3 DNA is TGTGCCAGCAGCCCCTTGAACAGATTTACCGGGGAGCTGTTTTTT. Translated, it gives CASSPLNRFTGELFF.

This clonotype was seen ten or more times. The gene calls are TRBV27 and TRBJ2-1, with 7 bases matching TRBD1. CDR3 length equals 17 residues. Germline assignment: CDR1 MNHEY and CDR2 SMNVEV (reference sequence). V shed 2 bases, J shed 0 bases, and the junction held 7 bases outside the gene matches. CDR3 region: CASSLRPDRSSYNEQFF. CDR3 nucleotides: TGTGCCAGCAGTTTACGCCCGGACAGGAGCTCCTACAATGAGCAGTTCTTC.

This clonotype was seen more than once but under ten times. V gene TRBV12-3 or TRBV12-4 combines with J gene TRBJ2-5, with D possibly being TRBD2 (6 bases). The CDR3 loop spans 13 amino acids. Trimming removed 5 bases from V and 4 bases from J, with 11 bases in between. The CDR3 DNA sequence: TGTGCCAGCAGTGTCCCCGGGGGAGAGACCCAGTACTTC. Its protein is CASSVPGGETQYF.

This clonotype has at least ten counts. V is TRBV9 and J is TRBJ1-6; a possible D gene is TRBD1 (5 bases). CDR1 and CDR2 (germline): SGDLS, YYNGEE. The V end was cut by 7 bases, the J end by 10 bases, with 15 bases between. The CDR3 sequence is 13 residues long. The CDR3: CASGGRRGSPLHF. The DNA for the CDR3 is TGTGCCAGCGGGGGACGCCGGGGATCACCCCTCCACTTT.

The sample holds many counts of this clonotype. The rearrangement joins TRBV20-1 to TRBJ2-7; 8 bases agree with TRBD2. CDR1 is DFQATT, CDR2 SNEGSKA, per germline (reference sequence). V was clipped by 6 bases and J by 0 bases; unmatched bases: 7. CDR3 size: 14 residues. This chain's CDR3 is CSAPWREDSYEQYF. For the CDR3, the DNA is TGCAGTGCCCCGTGGCGGGAGGACTCCTACGAGCAGTACTTC.

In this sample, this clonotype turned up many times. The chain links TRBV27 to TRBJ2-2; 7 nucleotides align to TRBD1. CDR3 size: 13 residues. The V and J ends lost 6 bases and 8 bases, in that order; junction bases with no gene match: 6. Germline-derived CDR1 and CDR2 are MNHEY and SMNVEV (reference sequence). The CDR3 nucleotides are TGTGCCAGCAGAGGAGACAGGGAAGGGGAGCTGTTTTTT. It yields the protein CASRGDREGELFF.

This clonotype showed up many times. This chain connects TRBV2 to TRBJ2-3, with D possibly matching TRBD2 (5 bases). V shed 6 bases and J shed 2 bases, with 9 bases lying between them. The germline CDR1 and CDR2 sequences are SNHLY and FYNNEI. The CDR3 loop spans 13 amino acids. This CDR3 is CASRPDYTDTQYF. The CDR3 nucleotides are TGTGCCAGCAGACCTGACTACACAGATACGCAGTATTTT.

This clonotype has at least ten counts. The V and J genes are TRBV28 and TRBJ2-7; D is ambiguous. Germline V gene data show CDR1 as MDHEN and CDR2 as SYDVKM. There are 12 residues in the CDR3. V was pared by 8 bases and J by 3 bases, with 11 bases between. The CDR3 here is CASGRDSYEQYF. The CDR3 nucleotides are TGTGCCAGCGGAAGGGATAGCTACGAGCAGTACTTC.

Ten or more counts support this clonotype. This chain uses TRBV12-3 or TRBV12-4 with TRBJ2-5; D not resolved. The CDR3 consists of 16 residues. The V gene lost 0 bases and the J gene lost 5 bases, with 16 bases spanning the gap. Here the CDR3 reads CASSLALMAVRETQYF. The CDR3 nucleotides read TGTGCCAGCAGTTTAGCGCTAATGGCAGTCAGGGAGACCCAGTACTTC.

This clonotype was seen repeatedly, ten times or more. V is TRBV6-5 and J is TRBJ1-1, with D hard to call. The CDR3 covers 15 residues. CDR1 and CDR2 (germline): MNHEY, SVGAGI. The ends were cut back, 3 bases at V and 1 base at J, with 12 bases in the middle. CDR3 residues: CASSYYRTANTEAFF. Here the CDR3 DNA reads TGTGCCAGCAGTTATTATAGGACCGCGAACACTGAAGCTTTCTTT.

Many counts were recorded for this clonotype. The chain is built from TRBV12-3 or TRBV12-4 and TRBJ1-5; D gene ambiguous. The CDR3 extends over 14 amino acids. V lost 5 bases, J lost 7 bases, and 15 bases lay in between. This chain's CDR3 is CASSRTASGQPQHF. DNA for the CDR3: TGTGCCAGCAGTCGGACTGCCTCCGGCCAGCCCCAGCATTTT.

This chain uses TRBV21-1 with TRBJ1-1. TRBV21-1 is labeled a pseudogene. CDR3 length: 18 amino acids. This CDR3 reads CASSKEVLRGLKNTEAFF. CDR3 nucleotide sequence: TGTGCCAGCAGCAAAGAAGTGCTTAGGGGACTTAAGAACACTGAAGCTTTCTTT.

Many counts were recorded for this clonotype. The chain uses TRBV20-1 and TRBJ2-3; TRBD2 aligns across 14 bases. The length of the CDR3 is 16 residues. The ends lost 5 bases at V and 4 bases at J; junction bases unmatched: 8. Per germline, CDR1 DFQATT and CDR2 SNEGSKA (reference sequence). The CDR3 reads CSAPRLGLAGADTQYF. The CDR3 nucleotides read TGCAGTGCTCCCCGGTTGGGACTAGCGGGAGCAGATACGCAGTATTTT.

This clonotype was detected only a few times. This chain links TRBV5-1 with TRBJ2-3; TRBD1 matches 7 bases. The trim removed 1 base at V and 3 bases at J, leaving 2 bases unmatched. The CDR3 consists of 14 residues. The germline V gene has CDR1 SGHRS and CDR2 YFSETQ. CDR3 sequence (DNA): TGCGCCAGCAGCTTGTCGGGACAGACAGATACGCAGTATTTT. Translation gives CASSLSGQTDTQYF. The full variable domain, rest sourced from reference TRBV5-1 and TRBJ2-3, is KAGVTQTPRYLIKTRGQQVTLSCSPISGHRSVSWYQQTPGQGLQFLFEYFSETQRNKGNFPGRFSGRQFSNSRSEMNVSTLELGDSALYLCASSLSGQTDTQYFGPGTRLTVL.

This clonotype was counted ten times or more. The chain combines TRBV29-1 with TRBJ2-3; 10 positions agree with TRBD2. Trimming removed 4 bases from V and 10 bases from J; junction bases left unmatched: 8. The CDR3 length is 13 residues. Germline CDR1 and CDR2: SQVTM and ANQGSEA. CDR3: CSVVNGTSVSQYF. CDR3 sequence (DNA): TGCAGCGTTGTTAACGGGACTAGCGTTTCGCAGTATTTT.

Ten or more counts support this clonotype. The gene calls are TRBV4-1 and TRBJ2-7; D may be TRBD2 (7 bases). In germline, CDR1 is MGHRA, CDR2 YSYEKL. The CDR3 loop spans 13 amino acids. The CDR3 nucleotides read TGCTCGAAACCCCGGGGGGCGGCCTACGAGCAGTACTTC. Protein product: CSKPRGAAYEQYF.

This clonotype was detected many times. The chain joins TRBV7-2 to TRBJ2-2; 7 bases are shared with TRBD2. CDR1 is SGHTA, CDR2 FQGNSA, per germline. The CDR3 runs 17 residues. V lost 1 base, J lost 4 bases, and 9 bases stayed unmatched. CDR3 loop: CASSLGGRSRGTGELFF. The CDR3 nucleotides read TGTGCCAGCAGCTTAGGCGGGAGATCCCGCGGCACCGGGGAGCTGTTTTTT.

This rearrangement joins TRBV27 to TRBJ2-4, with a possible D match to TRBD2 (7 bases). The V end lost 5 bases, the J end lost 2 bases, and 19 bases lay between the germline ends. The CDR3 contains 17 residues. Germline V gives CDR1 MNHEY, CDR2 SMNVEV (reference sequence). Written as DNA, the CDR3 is TGTGCCAGCAGTATTGCCGCGGGGGCCGGGTCCAAAAACATTCAGTACTTC. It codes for CASSIAAGAGSKNIQYF.

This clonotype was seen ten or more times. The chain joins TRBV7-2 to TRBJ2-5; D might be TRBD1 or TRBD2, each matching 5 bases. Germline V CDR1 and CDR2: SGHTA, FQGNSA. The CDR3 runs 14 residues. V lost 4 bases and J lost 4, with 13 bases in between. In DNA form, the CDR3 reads TGTGCCAGCAGCTCCGGGACGGTGTTAGAGACCCAGTACTTC. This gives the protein CASSSGTVLETQYF.

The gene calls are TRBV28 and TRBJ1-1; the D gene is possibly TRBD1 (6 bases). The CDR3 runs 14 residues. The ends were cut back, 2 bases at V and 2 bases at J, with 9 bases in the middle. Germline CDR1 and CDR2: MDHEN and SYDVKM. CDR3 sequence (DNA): TGTGCCAGCAGTTTACGACAGGTTAACACTGAAGCTTTCTTT. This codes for CASSLRQVNTEAFF.

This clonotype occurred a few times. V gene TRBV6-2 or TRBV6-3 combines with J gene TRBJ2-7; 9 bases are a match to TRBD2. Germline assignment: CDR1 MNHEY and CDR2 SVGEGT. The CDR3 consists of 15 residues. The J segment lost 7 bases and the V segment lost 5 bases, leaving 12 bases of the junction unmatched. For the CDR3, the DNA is TGTGCCAGCAGTAAACCGGGACTAGCCCCGAGGGAGCAGTACTTC. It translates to CASSKPGLAPREQYF.

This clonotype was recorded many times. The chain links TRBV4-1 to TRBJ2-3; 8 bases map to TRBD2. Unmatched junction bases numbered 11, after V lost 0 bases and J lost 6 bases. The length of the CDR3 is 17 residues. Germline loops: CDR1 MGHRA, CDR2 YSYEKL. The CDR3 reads CASSQDASSGFHDTQYF. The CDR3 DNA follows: TGCGCCAGCAGCCAAGATGCGTCTAGCGGGTTTCACGATACGCAGTATTTT.

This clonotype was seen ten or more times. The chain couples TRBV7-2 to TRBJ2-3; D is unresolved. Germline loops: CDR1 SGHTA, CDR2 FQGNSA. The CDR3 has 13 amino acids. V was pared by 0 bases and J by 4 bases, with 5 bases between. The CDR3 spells CASSLALADTQYF. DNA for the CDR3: TGTGCCAGCAGCTTAGCTTTGGCAGATACGCAGTATTTT.